This TCR beta chain is drawn from a study of cytomegalovirus exposure and HLA in healthy donors. The CDR3 is 15 amino acids. CDR1 LNHDA and CDR2 SQIVND come from the germline V gene (reference sequence). Between the trimmed V and J ends, which lost 5 bases and 8 bases, there was a span of 19 bases. Here immunoSEQ multiplex PCR was the method, and the copy in TCRdb shows in-frame clones only, minus some. The repertoire consists of about 190,000 clones, with 86% occurring once and the leading ten covering 1.4% to 1.5%. This sequence was found in a young woman in good health and CMV-seronegative. The chain combines TRBV19 with TRBJ1-5; D perhaps matches TRBD1 (6 bases). The sequencing input was PBMCs. The CDR3 sequence is CASSSRTRGSEPQHF. In DNA form, the CDR3 reads TGTGCCAGTAGTTCCCGAACCAGGGGTTCTGAGCCCCAGCATTTT.